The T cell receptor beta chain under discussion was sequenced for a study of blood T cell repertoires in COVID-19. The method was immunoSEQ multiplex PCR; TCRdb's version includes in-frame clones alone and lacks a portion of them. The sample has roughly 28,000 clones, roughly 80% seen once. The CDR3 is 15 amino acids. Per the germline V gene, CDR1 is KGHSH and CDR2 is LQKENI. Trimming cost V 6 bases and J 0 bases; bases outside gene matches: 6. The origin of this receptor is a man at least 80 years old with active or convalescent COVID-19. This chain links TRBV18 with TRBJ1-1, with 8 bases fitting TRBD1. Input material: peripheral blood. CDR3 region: CASSRRQGLNTEAFF. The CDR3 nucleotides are TGTGCCAGCTCTCGCCGACAGGGGCTGAACACTGAAGCTTTCTTT.